These T cell receptor beta chains were read from a single sample in a study of T-cell memory formation after mild COVID-19. MiXCR was run by TCRdb on the 5' RACE reads, yielding one entry per CDR3 protein. The sample yields fewer than 550,000 distinct CDR3 sequences, 20% seen once. The sequencing input was PBMCs or a T cell subset sorted from them (not recorded which). The receptors come from an adult woman who had mild COVID-19 (a few samples of this study predate the infection). Cell type and time point are not known. CDR3s leave out the opening cysteine and the closing phenylalanine or tryptophan. Each record gives: V gene, J gene, CDR3 protein.

v_gene: TRBV2
j_gene: TRBJ2-2
CDR3aa: AGRGVTGELF

v_gene: TRBV6-2/TRBV6-3
j_gene: TRBJ2-3
CDR3aa: ASVWGTSTDTQY

v_gene: TRBV30
j_gene: TRBJ2-7
CDR3aa: ALDRGAGVVRYEQY

v_gene: TRBV18
j_gene: TRBJ2-5
CDR3aa: ASSPPRLRGSVETQY

v_gene: TRBV6-5
j_gene: TRBJ2-3
CDR3aa: ASSRLGGPSDTQY

v_gene: TRBV5-1
j_gene: TRBJ1-1
CDR3aa: ASSISGANTEAF

v_gene: TRBV14
j_gene: TRBJ2-7
CDR3aa: ASSLYRDSYEQY

v_gene: TRBV7-9
j_gene: TRBJ1-6
CDR3aa: ASSLTGKLGSPLH

v_gene: TRBV7-3
j_gene: TRBJ2-1
CDR3aa: ASSPGTSHEQF

v_gene: TRBV20-1
j_gene: TRBJ1-6
CDR3aa: SARDRNSVSPLH

v_gene: TRBV4-3
j_gene: TRBJ2-3
CDR3aa: ASSQVSRTTDTQY

v_gene: TRBV10-2
j_gene: TRBJ2-1
CDR3aa: ASRDPAYNEQF

v_gene: TRBV5-1
j_gene: TRBJ2-1
CDR3aa: ASSLAQLQGNEQF

v_gene: TRBV14
j_gene: TRBJ2-5
CDR3aa: ASSQRGRSGETQY

v_gene: TRBV2
j_gene: TRBJ1-1
CDR3aa: ASNQDRLNTEAF

v_gene: TRBV24-1
j_gene: TRBJ2-2
CDR3aa: ATSDTDRGTGELF

v_gene: TRBV24-1
j_gene: TRBJ2-1
CDR3aa: ATSDLPGQGAGEQF

v_gene: TRBV12-3/TRBV12-4
j_gene: TRBJ2-2
CDR3aa: ASSFSRQGPGELF

v_gene: TRBV15
j_gene: TRBJ1-5
CDR3aa: ATSRWGSGQPQH

v_gene: TRBV4-2
j_gene: TRBJ2-7
CDR3aa: ASSQESQGQPSYEQY

v_gene: TRBV7-8
j_gene: TRBJ2-4
CDR3aa: ASSLGRTGLAKNIQY

v_gene: TRBV5-1
j_gene: TRBJ2-7
CDR3aa: ASSYSGRGSEQY

v_gene: TRBV7-2
j_gene: TRBJ2-3
CDR3aa: ASSFSGLVGTDTQY

v_gene: TRBV12-3/TRBV12-4
j_gene: TRBJ2-5
CDR3aa: ASSFGGTETQY

v_gene: TRBV12-3/TRBV12-4
j_gene: TRBJ2-5
CDR3aa: ASSLATGIQTQY

v_gene: TRBV6-4
j_gene: TRBJ1-1
CDR3aa: ASSDGLNTEAF

v_gene: TRBV20-1
j_gene: TRBJ2-5
CDR3aa: SAERLAPQETQY

v_gene: TRBV18
j_gene: TRBJ1-2
CDR3aa: ASSLAEMDGYT

v_gene: TRBV2
j_gene: TRBJ2-2
CDR3aa: ASSLPGLASSSGELF

v_gene: TRBV2
j_gene: TRBJ2-2
CDR3aa: ASTREGMLF

v_gene: TRBV6-5
j_gene: TRBJ2-7
CDR3aa: ASMYRGSYEQY

v_gene: TRBV10-3
j_gene: TRBJ2-7
CDR3aa: AISLYTYEQY

v_gene: TRBV11-3
j_gene: TRBJ1-2
CDR3aa: ASGGSAYGYT

v_gene: TRBV7-2
j_gene: TRBJ2-3
CDR3aa: ASSLSAAGTRTDTQY

v_gene: TRBV15
j_gene: TRBJ1-2
CDR3aa: ATSRDFPMGYT

v_gene: TRBV6-5
j_gene: TRBJ1-2
CDR3aa: ASRFRPGSDYGYT

v_gene: TRBV5-1
j_gene: TRBJ1-4
CDR3aa: ASSMGLDEKLF

v_gene: TRBV3-1
j_gene: TRBJ2-1
CDR3aa: ASSLGTGGGEQF